A selection of T cell receptor beta chains follows, all from one sample in a study of naive and memory T cell subsets. Each CDR3 protein gets one entry after TCRdb re-called the UMI-ligation and nested PCR reads with MiXCR. The data hold 85,000 or so distinct CDR3 sequences, with about 10% observed a single time. Sequenced input: naive CD8+ T cells from blood. These receptors all come from a human donor in good health. Both conserved end residues are part of each CDR3. A D gene is named only where the DNA matches it firmly. Size is stated for part of the rows, as once, few or many counts, or as a class when the clone is expanded.

j_gene | abundance | d_gene | v_gene | CDR3nt | CDR3aa
TRBJ2-2 | many | - | TRBV5-6 | TGTGCCAGCAGCTTGGGAACAGCGGCCAAGGGGCTGTTTTTT | CASSLGTAAKGLFF
TRBJ1-2 | many | TRBD1 | TRBV29-1 | TGCAGCGCCGCCGGGACAGGGGGCGAGTATGGCTACACCTTC | CSAAGTGGEYGYTF
TRBJ1-2 | few | - | TRBV5-6 | TGTGCCAGCAGCTTGGGTCAGTGGGACGACTATGGCTACACCTTC | CASSLGQWDDYGYTF
TRBJ2-7 | many | TRBD2 | TRBV7-3 | TGTGCCAGCAGCTTGCCGGGAGGAAGCGGGAGACTCCTCAGCGAGCAGTACTTC | CASSLPGGSGRLLSEQYF
TRBJ1-1 | - | TRBD1 | TRBV23-1 | TGCGCCAGCAAGAGGGACAGGCCGAACACTGAAGCTTTCTTT | CASKRDRPNTEAFF
TRBJ1-5 | many | TRBD1 | TRBV10-3 | TGTGCCATCAGTGAGCCCAAGACAGGGGAAATAAGTCAGCCCCAGCATTTT | CAISEPKTGEISQPQHF
TRBJ2-1 | few | - | TRBV4-3 | TGCGCCAGCAGCCAAGATGGGTCTTACTCCTACAATGAGCAGTTCTTC | CASSQDGSYSYNEQFF
TRBJ2-6 | many | - | TRBV6-6 | TGTGCCAGCACCTCCGTGGAGTCTGGGGCCAACGTCCTGACTTTC | CASTSVESGANVLTF
TRBJ1-1 | - | - | TRBV29-1 | TGCAGCGTTGAAGTGGGGGTACAAGCTTTCTTT | CSVEVGVQAFF
TRBJ2-3 | many | TRBD1 | TRBV28 | TGTGCCAGCAGTTCTACGACCGGGACAGGGGGCGATCCAGATACGCAGTATTTT | CASSSTTGTGGDPDTQYF
TRBJ1-2 | many | - | TRBV27 | TGTGCCAGCAGTCCAGACAGGAATGGCTACACCTTC | CASSPDRNGYTF
TRBJ2-1 | - | TRBD2 | TRBV2 | TGTGCCAGCGGGGGGACTAGCGCCATCAATGAGCAGTTCTTC | CASGGTSAINEQFF
TRBJ1-1 | few | - | TRBV4-1 | TGCGCCAGCAGCCAAGATAACGGCAGTGAAGCTTTCTTT | CASSQDNGSEAFF
TRBJ1-5 | - | - | TRBV19 | TGTGCCAGTAGTATGGGGATGGGTCAGCCCCAGCATTTT | CASSMGMGQPQHF
TRBJ2-7 | - | TRBD2 | TRBV29-1 | TGCAGCGTTGTAGGGACTAGCGGGAGTCAGAACGAGCAGTACTTC | CSVVGTSGSQNEQYF
TRBJ1-1 | few | - | TRBV6-5 | TGTGCCAGCAGTTCTGGAACAGGGAGAGCCTCGAACACTGAAGCTTTCTTT | CASSSGTGRASNTEAFF
TRBJ2-3 | many | TRBD2 | TRBV6-5 | TGTGCCAGCAGTATAGCGGGGGACACAGATACGCAGTATTTT | CASSIAGDTDTQYF
TRBJ2-1 | many | - | TRBV2 | TGTGCCAGTACTAGCAGATACAATGAGCAGTTCTTC | CASTSRYNEQFF
TRBJ2-2 | many | - | TRBV6-5 | TGTGCCAGCAGTTACTCGAGTAAAAGCACCGGGGAGCTGTTTTTT | CASSYSSKSTGELFF
TRBJ2-3 | many | - | TRBV12-3/TRBV12-4 | TGTGCCAGCAGCCCAACGGGAGTCCCAGATACGCAGTATTTT | CASSPTGVPDTQYF
TRBJ2-7 | many | - | TRBV20-1 | TGCAGTGCACCCGGGACAACCTACGAGCAGTACTTC | CSAPGTTYEQYF
TRBJ2-2 | - | - | TRBV12-3/TRBV12-4 | TGTGCCAGCACCCCCCTGGGACCCACCGGGGAGCTGTTTTTT | CASTPLGPTGELFF
TRBJ1-1 | - | - | TRBV27 | TGTGCCAGCAGATATTCGGGGGAGGGATGGACTGAAGCTTTCTTT | CASRYSGEGWTEAFF
TRBJ2-3 | few | - | TRBV6-2/TRBV6-3 | TGTGCCAGCAGTCCCCCTCCAGTGTCAGATACGCAGTATTTT | CASSPPPVSDTQYF
TRBJ2-1 | - | - | TRBV6-5 | TGTGCCAGCAGTTACTCGAGCACTTTTAAGGGGTTAGATGAGCAGTTCTTC | CASSYSSTFKGLDEQFF
TRBJ2-3 | many | - | TRBV6-2/TRBV6-3 | TGTGCCAGCAGTTACTCGGCCCCTGGGCGGGGAGACACAGATACGCAGTATTTT | CASSYSAPGRGDTDTQYF
TRBJ1-1 | - | TRBD1 | TRBV6-5 | TGTGCCAGCAGTAATCCCCGGACAGGGCACACTGAAGCTTTCTTT | CASSNPRTGHTEAFF
TRBJ2-5 | few | - | TRBV19 | TGTGCCAGTAGCCCACCCTATGACCTTCAAGAGACCCAGTACTTC | CASSPPYDLQETQYF
TRBJ2-4 | - | - | TRBV4-2 | TGTGCCAGCAGCCAATACTCGGGGGAAGCCAAAAACATTCAGTACTTC | CASSQYSGEAKNIQYF
TRBJ2-7 | few | TRBD2 | TRBV12-3/TRBV12-4 | TGTGCCAGCAGTGAGGGACTAGCGGTACACGAGCAGTACTTC | CASSEGLAVHEQYF
TRBJ2-1 | many | TRBD2 | TRBV20-1 | TGCAGTGCTAGAACGCCACTAGCGGGAACATACAATGAGCAGTTCTTC | CSARTPLAGTYNEQFF
TRBJ2-5 | few | - | TRBV5-1 | TGCGCCAGCAGCTTGGGTGACGGGTATCGGGGAGGAGAGACCCAGTACTTC | CASSLGDGYRGGETQYF
TRBJ1-2 | many | - | TRBV4-2 | TGTGCCAGCAGCCTGCGGTTGGGGGGATCGGCTAACTATGGCTACACCTTC | CASSLRLGGSANYGYTF
TRBJ2-7 | many | - | TRBV27 | TGTGCCAGCAGTTTAAATGCCCCAGGGAACGAGCAGTACTTC | CASSLNAPGNEQYF
TRBJ2-5 | - | TRBD2 | TRBV7-9 | TGTGCCAGCAGCCCGGCCTCTAGCGGGAGTATTCTGGAGACCCAGTACTTC | CASSPASSGSILETQYF
TRBJ2-2 | few | TRBD2 | TRBV4-1 | TGCGCCAGCAGCCAAAGGACTAGCGGGAGAATGAACACCGGGGAGCTGTTTTTT | CASSQRTSGRMNTGELFF
TRBJ2-2 | few | TRBD2 | TRBV10-3 | TGTGCCATCAGTGCAGTTGGAGCGGGAGGGCCTGGAACCGGGGAGCTGTTTTTT | CAISAVGAGGPGTGELFF
TRBJ2-3 | many | - | TRBV30 | TGTGCCTGGAGTGCCAGCGAGGGTCCAGATACGCAGTATTTT | CAWSASEGPDTQYF
TRBJ2-5 | - | TRBD1 | TRBV29-1 | TGCAGCGCGGAACCTGACAGGGTCCGACAAGAGACCCAGTACTTC | CSAEPDRVRQETQYF